The text below deals with one T cell receptor beta chain. Its antigen is currently unknown. V was trimmed by 7 bases and J by 9 bases, leaving 19 bases between them. From germline, CDR1 is SNHLY and CDR2 FYNNEI. This CDR3 has 14 residues. This sample was included in a study of T cell responses to AZD1222 COVID-19 vaccine. Study conclusions and caveats: Regions left unmutated in variants are reportedly the target of nearly half of spike-specific TCRs. CD4 TCRs linked to vaccination spanned spike, dominating at 160-218 and 743-854. Donors were mostly white British, more females; clonal diversity possibly underestimated.

Some clones are missing from TCRdb's copy, which holds only in-frame ones; the method was immunoSEQ multiplex PCR. This table has 110,000 to 150,000 clones, about 93% appearing once. The sequence derives from an adult in good health. The V and J genes are TRBV2 and TRBJ2-4, with a tentative D call TRBD2 (6 bases). Specimen: peripheral blood, collected on day 0 of AZD1222 vaccination. The CDR3 is CASTLGRVGGIQYF. CDR3 sequence (DNA): TGTGCCAGCACACTTGGTCGGGTGGGGGGCATTCAGTACTTC.